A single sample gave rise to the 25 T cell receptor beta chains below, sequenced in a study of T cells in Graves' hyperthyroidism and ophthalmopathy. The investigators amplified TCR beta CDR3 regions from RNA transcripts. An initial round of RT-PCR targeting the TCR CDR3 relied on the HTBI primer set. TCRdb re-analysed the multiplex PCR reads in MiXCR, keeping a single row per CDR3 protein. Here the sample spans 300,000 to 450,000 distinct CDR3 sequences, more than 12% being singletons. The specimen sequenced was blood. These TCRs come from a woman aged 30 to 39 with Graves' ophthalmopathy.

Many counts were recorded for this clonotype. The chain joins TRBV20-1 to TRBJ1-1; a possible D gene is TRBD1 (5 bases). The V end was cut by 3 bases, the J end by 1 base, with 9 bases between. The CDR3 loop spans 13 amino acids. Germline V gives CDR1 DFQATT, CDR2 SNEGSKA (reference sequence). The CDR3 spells CSASFGTNTEAFF. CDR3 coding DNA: TGCAGTGCTAGTTTCGGGACGAACACTGAAGCTTTCTTT.

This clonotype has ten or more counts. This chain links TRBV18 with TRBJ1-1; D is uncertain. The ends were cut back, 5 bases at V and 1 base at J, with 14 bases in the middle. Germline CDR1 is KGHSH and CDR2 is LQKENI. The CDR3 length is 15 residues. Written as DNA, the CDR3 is TGTGCCAGCTCATCAACAACGTGGGGGAACACTGAAGCTTTCTTT. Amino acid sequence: CASSSTTWGNTEAFF.

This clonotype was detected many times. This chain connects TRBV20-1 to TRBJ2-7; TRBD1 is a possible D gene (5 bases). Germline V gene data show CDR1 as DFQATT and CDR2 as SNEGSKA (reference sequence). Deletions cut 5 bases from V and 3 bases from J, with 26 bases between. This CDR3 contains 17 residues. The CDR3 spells CSAESGQGSTYSYEQYF. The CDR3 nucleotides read TGCAGTGCTGAGTCGGGTCAGGGTTCGACTTACAGCTACGAGCAGTACTTC.

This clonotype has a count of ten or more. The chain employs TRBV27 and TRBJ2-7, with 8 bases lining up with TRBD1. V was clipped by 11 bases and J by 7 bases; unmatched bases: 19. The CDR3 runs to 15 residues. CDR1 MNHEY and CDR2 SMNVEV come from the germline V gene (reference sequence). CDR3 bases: TGTGCCGTTGGTCGGTCAGGGGGCGAGTTAGAGGAGCAGTACTTC. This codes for CAVGRSGGELEEQYF.

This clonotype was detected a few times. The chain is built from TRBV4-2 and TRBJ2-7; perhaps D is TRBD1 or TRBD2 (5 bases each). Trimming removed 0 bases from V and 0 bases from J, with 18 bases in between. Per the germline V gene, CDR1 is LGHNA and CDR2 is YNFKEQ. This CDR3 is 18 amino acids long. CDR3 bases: TGTGCCAGCAGCCAAGATCTTGTGGGGGACCCAAGCTCCTACGAGCAGTACTTC. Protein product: CASSQDLVGDPSSYEQYF.

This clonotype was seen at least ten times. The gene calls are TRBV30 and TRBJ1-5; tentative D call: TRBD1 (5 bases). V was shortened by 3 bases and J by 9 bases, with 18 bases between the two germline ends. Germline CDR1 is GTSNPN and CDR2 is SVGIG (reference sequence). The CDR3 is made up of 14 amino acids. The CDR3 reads CAWSLSTGLGPQHF. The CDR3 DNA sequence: TGTGCCTGGAGCCTCTCGACGGGACTGGGGCCCCAGCATTTT.

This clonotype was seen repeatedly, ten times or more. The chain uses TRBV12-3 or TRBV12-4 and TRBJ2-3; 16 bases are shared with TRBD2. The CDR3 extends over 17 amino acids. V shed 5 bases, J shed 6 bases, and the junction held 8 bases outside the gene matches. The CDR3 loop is CASSRPGLAGGEDTQYF. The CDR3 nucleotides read TGTGCCAGCAGTAGACCGGGACTAGCGGGGGGGGAGGATACGCAGTATTTT.

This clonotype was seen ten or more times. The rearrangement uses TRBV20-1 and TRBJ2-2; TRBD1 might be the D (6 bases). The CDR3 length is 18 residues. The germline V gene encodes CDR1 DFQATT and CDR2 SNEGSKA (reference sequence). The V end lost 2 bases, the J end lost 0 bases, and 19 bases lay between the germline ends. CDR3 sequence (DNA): TGCAGTGCTAGAAGGGGACACCCTACACAAACGAACACCGGGGAGCTGTTTTTT. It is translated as CSARRGHPTQTNTGELFF.

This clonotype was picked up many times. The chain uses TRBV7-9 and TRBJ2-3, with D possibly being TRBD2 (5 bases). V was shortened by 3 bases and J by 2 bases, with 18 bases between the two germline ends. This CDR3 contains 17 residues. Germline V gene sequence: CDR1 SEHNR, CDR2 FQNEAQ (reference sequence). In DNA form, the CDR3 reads TGTGCCAGCAGCTTCGAGGAGGCGCGGCTCAACACAGATACGCAGTATTTT. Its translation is CASSFEEARLNTDTQYF.

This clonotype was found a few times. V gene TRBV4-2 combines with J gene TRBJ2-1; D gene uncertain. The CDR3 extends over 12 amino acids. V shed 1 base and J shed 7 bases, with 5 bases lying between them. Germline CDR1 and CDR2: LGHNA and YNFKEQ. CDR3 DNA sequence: TGTGCCAGCAGCCAAGGGGCGAATGAGCAGTTCTTC. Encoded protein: CASSQGANEQFF.

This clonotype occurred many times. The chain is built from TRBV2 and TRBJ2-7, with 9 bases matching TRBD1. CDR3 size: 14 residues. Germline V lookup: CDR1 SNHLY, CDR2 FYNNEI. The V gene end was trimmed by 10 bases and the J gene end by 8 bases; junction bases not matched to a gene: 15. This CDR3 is CAILVRDRDSKQYF. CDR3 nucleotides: TGTGCCATCCTAGTCCGGGACAGGGACAGTAAGCAGTACTTC. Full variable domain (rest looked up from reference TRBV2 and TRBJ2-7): EPEVTQTPSHQVTQMGQEVILRCVPISNHLYFYWYRQILGQKVEFLVSFYNNEISEKSEIFDDQFSVERPDGSNFTLKIRSTKLEDSAMYFCAILVRDRDSKQYFGPGTRLTVT.

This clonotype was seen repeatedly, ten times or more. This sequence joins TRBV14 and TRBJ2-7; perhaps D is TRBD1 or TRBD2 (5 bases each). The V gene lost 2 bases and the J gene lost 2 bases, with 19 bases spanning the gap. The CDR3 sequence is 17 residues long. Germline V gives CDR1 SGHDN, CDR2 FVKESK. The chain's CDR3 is CASSQRGRDGLPYEQYF. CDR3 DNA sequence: TGTGCCAGCAGCCAAAGAGGCCGGGACGGGCTCCCCTACGAGCAGTACTTC.

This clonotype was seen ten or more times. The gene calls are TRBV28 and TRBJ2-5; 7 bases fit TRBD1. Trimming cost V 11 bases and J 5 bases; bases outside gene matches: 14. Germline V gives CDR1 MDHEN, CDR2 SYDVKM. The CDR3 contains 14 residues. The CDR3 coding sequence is TGTGCCGGCTCGTTGGACAGGCGTCGGGAGACCCAGTACTTC. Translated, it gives CAGSLDRRRETQYF.

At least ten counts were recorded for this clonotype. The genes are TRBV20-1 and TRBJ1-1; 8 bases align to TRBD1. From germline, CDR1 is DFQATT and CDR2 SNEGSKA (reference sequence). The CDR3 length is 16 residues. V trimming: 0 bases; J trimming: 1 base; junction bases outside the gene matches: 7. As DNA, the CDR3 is TGCAGTGCTAGAGATGCCAGGGGGCCCCCGAACACTGAAGCTTTCTTT. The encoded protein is CSARDARGPPNTEAFF.

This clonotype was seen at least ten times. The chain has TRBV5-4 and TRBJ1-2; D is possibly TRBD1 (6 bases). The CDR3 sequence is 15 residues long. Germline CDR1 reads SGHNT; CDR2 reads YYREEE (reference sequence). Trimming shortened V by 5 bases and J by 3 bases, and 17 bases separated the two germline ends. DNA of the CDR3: TGTGCCAGCAGGGACCCAGGACAGACCTACTATGGCTACACCTTC. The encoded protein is CASRDPGQTYYGYTF.

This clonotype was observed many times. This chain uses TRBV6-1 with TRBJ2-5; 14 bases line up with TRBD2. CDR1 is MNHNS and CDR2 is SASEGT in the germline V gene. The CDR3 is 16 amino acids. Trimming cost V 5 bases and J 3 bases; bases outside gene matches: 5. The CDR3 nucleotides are TGTGCCAGCAGTTCGAGACTAGCGGGGGGGAAAGAGACCCAGTACTTC. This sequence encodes CASSSRLAGGKETQYF.

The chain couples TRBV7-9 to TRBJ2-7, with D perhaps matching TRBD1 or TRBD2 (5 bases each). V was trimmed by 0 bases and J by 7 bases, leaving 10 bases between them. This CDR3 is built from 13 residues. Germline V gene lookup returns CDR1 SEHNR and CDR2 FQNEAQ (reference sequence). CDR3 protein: CASSLAGVGEQYF. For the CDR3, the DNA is TGTGCCAGCAGCTTAGCGGGGGTCGGGGAGCAGTACTTC.

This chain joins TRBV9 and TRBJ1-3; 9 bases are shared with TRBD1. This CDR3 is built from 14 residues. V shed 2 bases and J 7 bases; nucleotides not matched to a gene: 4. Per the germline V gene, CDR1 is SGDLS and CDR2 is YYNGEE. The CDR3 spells CASSVGTGTNTIYF. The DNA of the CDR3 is TGTGCCAGCAGCGTCGGGACAGGGACGAACACCATATATTTT.

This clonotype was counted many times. The CDR3 loop is CASFDRPYEQYF. CDR3 nucleotides: TGTGCCAGCTTTGACAGACCCTACGAGCAGTACTTC. The V call is TRBV2, the J call TRBJ2-7; perhaps TRBD1 as D (5 bases). The CDR3 consists of 12 residues. Trimming stripped 8 bases from V and 2 bases from J, with 10 bases between. Looked up from germline, CDR1 is SNHLY and CDR2 is FYNNEI.

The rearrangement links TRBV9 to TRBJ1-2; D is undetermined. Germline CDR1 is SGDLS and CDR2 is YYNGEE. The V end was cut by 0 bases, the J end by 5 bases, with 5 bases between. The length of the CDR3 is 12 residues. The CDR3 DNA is TGTGCCAGCAGCGTAGACGAATATGGCTACACCTTC. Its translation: CASSVDEYGYTF.

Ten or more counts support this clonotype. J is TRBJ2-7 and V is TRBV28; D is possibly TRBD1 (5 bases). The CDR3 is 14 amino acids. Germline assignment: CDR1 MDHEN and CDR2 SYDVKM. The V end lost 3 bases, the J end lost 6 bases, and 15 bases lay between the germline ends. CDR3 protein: CASSLGSPRVEQYF. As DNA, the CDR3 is TGTGCCAGCAGTTTGGGATCCCCCAGGGTCGAGCAGTACTTC.

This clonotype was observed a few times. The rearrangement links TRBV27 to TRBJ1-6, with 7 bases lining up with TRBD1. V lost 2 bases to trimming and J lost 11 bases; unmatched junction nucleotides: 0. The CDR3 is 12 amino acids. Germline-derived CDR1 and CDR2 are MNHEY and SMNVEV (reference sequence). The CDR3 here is CASSLQGAPLHF. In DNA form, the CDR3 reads TGTGCCAGCAGTTTACAGGGGGCACCCCTCCACTTT.

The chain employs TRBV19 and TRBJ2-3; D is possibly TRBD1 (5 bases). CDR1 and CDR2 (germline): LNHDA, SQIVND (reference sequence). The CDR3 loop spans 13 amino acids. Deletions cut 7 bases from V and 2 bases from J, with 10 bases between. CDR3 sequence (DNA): TGTGCCAGTAACGGTGGGGCCACAGATACGCAGTATTTT. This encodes CASNGGATDTQYF.

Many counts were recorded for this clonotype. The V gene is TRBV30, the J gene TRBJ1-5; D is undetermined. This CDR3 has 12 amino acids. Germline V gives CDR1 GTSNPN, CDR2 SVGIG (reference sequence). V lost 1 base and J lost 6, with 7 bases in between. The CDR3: CAWSGGVQPQHF. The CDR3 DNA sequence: TGTGCCTGGAGTGGGGGAGTTCAGCCCCAGCATTTT. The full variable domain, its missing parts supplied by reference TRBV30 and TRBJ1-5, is SQTIHQWPATLVQPVGSPLSLECTVEGTSNPNLYWYRQAAGRGLQLLFYSVGIGQISSEVPQNLSASRPQDRQFILSSKKLLLSDSGFYLCAWSGGVQPQHFGDGTRLSIL.

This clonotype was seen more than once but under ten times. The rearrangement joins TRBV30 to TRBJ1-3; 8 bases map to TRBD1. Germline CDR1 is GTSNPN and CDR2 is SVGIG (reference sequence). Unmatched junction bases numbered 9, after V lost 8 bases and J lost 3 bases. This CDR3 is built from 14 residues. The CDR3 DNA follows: TGTGCCCTAATCCAGGGGGCCGTTGGAAACACCATATATTTT. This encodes CALIQGAVGNTIYF.